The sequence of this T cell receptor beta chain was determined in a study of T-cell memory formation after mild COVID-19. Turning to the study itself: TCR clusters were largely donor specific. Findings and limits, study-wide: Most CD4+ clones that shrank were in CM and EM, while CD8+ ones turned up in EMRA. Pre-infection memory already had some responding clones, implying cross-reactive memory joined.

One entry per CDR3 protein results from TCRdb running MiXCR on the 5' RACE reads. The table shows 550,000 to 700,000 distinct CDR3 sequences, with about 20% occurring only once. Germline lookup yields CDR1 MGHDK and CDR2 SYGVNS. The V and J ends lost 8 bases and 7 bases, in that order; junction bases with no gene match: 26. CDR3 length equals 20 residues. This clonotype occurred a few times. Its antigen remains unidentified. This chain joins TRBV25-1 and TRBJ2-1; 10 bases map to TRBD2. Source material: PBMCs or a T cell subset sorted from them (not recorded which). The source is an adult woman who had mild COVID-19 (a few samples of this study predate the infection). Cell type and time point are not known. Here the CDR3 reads CASAATRRNVPGLAVNEQFF. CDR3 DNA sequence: TGTGCCAGCGCTGCGACCCGGCGGAACGTTCCAGGACTAGCGGTTAATGAGCAGTTCTTC.